One and the same sample provided the 25 T cell receptor beta chains below, sequenced in a study of radiation and T cells in renal cell carcinoma. The time point was: blood 2 weeks post-SBRT. Treatment here: 15 Gy SBRT to primary tumor, nephrectomy 4 weeks later. The table came from immunoSEQ multiplex PCR; TCRdb's copy has only in-frame clones and leaves some out. Of 100,000 to 150,000 clones in the sample, around 81% were seen once. The material was blood, obtained from a patient whose treatment included radiotherapy and nephrectomy. These receptors originate from a man between 50 and 59 years old with renal cell carcinoma.

The CDR3 region has the DNA TGTGCCTGGACCTTTAGCCCAACTAATGAAAAACTGTTTTTT. This codes for CAWTFSPTNEKLFF. This chain joins TRBV30 and TRBJ1-4; no definite D call. Trimming removed 4 bases at V and 0 bases at J, with 9 bases between. This CDR3 is 14 amino acids long. Germline V gene lookup returns CDR1 GTSNPN and CDR2 SVGIG (reference sequence).

J is TRBJ1-4 and V is TRBV4-1, with 9 bases fitting TRBD1. This CDR3 is 15 amino acids long. Looked up from germline, CDR1 is MGHRA and CDR2 is YSYEKL. V shed 6 bases and J 7 bases; nucleotides not matched to a gene: 9. The DNA of the CDR3 is TGCGCCAGCAGACCGCCGACAGGGGGGGGTGAAAAACTGTTTTTT. It translates to CASRPPTGGGEKLFF.

The chain employs TRBV7-9 and TRBJ2-2; TRBD2 matches 9 bases. The length of the CDR3 is 14 residues. Per germline, CDR1 SEHNR and CDR2 FQNEAQ (reference sequence). V dropped 6 bases and J dropped 5; count of bases not matched to a gene: 4. The CDR3 spells CASRYSGSTGELFF. The CDR3 DNA follows: TGTGCCAGCAGGTATAGCGGGAGTACCGGGGAGCTGTTTTTT.

The CDR3 here is CASSLNSAPETQYF. For the CDR3, the DNA is TGTGCCAGCAGCTTGAATTCGGCCCCGGAGACCCAGTACTTC. This chain connects TRBV5-4 to TRBJ2-5; unclear D gene. Germline values: CDR1 SGHNT, CDR2 YYREEE (reference sequence). The CDR3 is 14 residues long. Trimming removed 1 base at V and 5 bases at J, with 12 bases between.

This clone was seen only a few times. This chain connects TRBV6-5 to TRBJ1-6, with a weak D call TRBD1 (5 bases). Trimming took 2 bases from V and 8 from J, leaving 13 bases between them. Germline V gene lookup returns CDR1 MNHEY and CDR2 SVGAGI. The length of the CDR3 is 15 residues. Written as DNA, the CDR3 is TGTGCCAGCAGTTACGTCCTGGGGGGAGATTCACCCCTCCACTTT. Its protein product is CASSYVLGGDSPLHF.

The J gene is TRBJ1-5, the V gene TRBV6-5; D is ambiguous. The CDR3 has 15 residues. V was clipped by 0 bases and J by 3 bases, with 9 bases between them. Per germline, CDR1 MNHEY and CDR2 SVGAGI. The CDR3 DNA reads as TGTGCCAGCAGTTACTCTGCCAGGAACAATCAGCCCCAGCATTTT. Its translation is CASSYSARNNQPQHF.

This chain connects TRBV7-9 to TRBJ1-2; D uncertain. The CDR3 contains 12 residues. The V gene lost 1 base and the J gene lost 6 bases, with 6 bases spanning the gap. Germline CDR1 and CDR2: SEHNR and FQNEAQ (reference sequence). This CDR3 reads CASSLVSHGYTF. The CDR3 region has the DNA TGTGCCAGCAGCTTAGTCAGCCATGGCTACACCTTC.

The rearrangement joins TRBV6-5 to TRBJ2-2, with a weak D call TRBD2 (5 bases). Trimming removed 6 bases at V and 5 bases at J, with 16 bases between. The CDR3 has 15 amino acids. The germline V gene encodes CDR1 MNHEY and CDR2 SVGAGI. The CDR3 protein is CASRREPGATGELFF. In DNA, the CDR3 is TGTGCCAGCAGAAGGGAGCCGGGCGCAACCGGGGAGCTGTTTTTT.

Comment on this clone: One end of the junction varies from germline; a read error may be responsible. The chain is built from TRBV5-1 and TRBJ2-1, with 7 bases that match TRBD1. Germline CDR1 SGHRS, CDR2 YFSETQ. This CDR3 spans 14 amino acids. The CDR3 reads CATSQGDSYNEQFF. For the CDR3, the DNA is TGCGCCACCAGCCAGGGGGACTCCTACAATGAGCAGTTCTTC.

The chain couples TRBV11-3 to TRBJ2-3; TRBD1 might be the D (6 bases). Germline assignment: CDR1 SGHNT and CDR2 YENEEA. The CDR3 covers 14 residues. V was shortened by 2 bases and J by 3 bases, with 9 bases between the two germline ends. The CDR3 region has the DNA TGTGCCAGCAGCTTAATGGGGACAACAGATACGCAGTATTTT. Its translation is CASSLMGTTDTQYF.

This rearrangement joins TRBV5-1 to TRBJ1-1, with no clear D. CDR3 length equals 14 residues. V lost 0 bases and J lost 5, with 11 bases in between. CDR1 SGHRS and CDR2 YFSETQ come from the germline V gene. CDR3 in amino acids: CASSLEAGWTEAFF. CDR3 nucleotide sequence: TGCGCCAGCAGCTTGGAGGCAGGTTGGACTGAAGCTTTCTTT.

The chain links TRBV6-6 to TRBJ2-1, with D possibly matching TRBD1 (6 bases). In germline, CDR1 is MNHNY, CDR2 SVGAGI (reference sequence). Trimming removed 5 bases from V and 2 bases from J, with 13 bases in between. This CDR3 region has 15 residues. The CDR3 DNA reads TGTGCCAGCAGTCAACAGGGCAGGGCCTACAATGAGCAGTTCTTC. This encodes CASSQQGRAYNEQFF.

This chain links TRBV29-1 with TRBJ1-1; D is unresolved. Germline V gene sequence: CDR1 SQVTM, CDR2 ANQGSEA. This CDR3 has 14 residues. Trimming left V 1 base short and J 4 bases short, with 13 bases between. For the CDR3, the DNA is TGCAGCGTTGAAGGCCACCTAGGGTCCACTGAAGCTTTCTTT. Translation: CSVEGHLGSTEAFF.

The chain recombines TRBV7-8 with TRBJ2-7; either TRBD1 or TRBD2 may supply D (5 bases each). The CDR3 is 16 amino acids. V lost 0 bases, J lost 1 base, and 13 bases lay in between. The germline gives CDR1 SGHVS, CDR2 FQNEAQ. The CDR3 protein is CASSLAMGVTSYEQYF. As DNA, the CDR3 is TGTGCCAGCAGCTTAGCAATGGGGGTTACTTCCTACGAGCAGTACTTC.

This clone was counted only a few times. The chain couples TRBV27 to TRBJ2-7; D perhaps matches TRBD1 (5 bases). Germline lookup yields CDR1 MNHEY and CDR2 SMNVEV (reference sequence). Trimming took 7 bases from V and 0 from J, leaving 16 bases between them. CDR3 length: 15 amino acids. The CDR3 nucleotides are TGTGCCAGCACCCAAAGGGCAGGGTACTCCTACGAGCAGTACTTC. It encodes CASTQRAGYSYEQYF.

The rearrangement uses TRBV5-1 and TRBJ2-1; 7 nucleotides match TRBD2. CDR3 length: 15 amino acids. CDR1 and CDR2 from the germline V gene are SGHRS and YFSETQ. Trimming at V came to 1 base and at J to 9 bases, leaving 10 bases not matched to a gene. This CDR3 is CASSLWAGVLVEQFF. The CDR3 coding sequence is TGCGCCAGCAGCTTGTGGGCGGGAGTTCTTGTTGAGCAGTTCTTC.

This rearrangement joins TRBV5-1 to TRBJ2-3, with D possibly matching TRBD1 (6 bases). Germline CDR1 and CDR2: SGHRS and YFSETQ. The CDR3 is made up of 17 amino acids. Trimming stripped 0 bases from V and 3 bases from J, with 17 bases between. The CDR3 coding sequence is TGCGCCAGCAGCTTGGCCTGGCAGGGGACGAGAACAGATACGCAGTATTTT. Translating it yields CASSLAWQGTRTDTQYF.

The chain carries TRBV10-3 and TRBJ2-5; D call uncertain. The germline CDR1 and CDR2 sequences are ENHRY and SYGVKD. CDR3 length: 13 amino acids. Trimming pared 2 bases from V and 2 bases from J, leaving 6 bases between. The CDR3 bases are TGTGCCATCAGTGAGAGGCTACAAGAGACCCAGTACTTC. It translates to CAISERLQETQYF.

This chain uses TRBV2 with TRBJ2-2, with D perhaps given as TRBD1 or TRBD2 (5 bases each). V dropped 7 bases and J dropped 5 bases, with 11 bases sitting between them. Germline V lookup: CDR1 SNHLY, CDR2 FYNNEI. The CDR3 is 13 amino acids. CDR3 nucleotides: TGTGCCAGCATTGGGGGTGAAACCGGGGAGCTGTTTTTT. This encodes CASIGGETGELFF.

This clone was seen just once. J is TRBJ2-5 and V is TRBV4-3; D is possibly TRBD1 (5 bases). CDR3 size: 17 residues. Trimming shortened V by 0 bases and J by 5 bases, and 19 bases separated the two germline ends. Germline CDR1 LGHNA, CDR2 YSLEER. The chain's CDR3 is CASSQDSLGRRLETQYF. The CDR3, as DNA: TGCGCCAGCAGCCAAGATTCTCTGGGGCGGCGTTTGGAGACCCAGTACTTC.

This clone was counted a single time. The rearrangement joins TRBV4-2 to TRBJ2-1; 13 nucleotides match TRBD2. Germline V gene data show CDR1 as LGHNA and CDR2 as YNFKEQ. This CDR3 is 19 amino acids long. Germline trimming cut 4 bases from V and 6 bases from J; bases unmatched to any gene: 15. The CDR3 reads CASSRYQGTSGVLGNEQFF. CDR3 DNA sequence: TGTGCCAGCAGCCGCTACCAGGGGACTAGCGGGGTGCTGGGCAATGAGCAGTTCTTC.

This sequence joins TRBV5-4 and TRBJ1-2, with 8 bases aligning to TRBD1. Per germline, CDR1 SGHNT and CDR2 YYREEE (reference sequence). Trimming took 2 bases from V and 5 from J; bases not matched to a gene: 5. This CDR3 is built from 14 residues. The CDR3 DNA sequence: TGTGCCAGCAGCTTTGGACAGGGTGTTTATGGCTACACCTTC. This encodes CASSFGQGVYGYTF.

The chain carries TRBV11-2 and TRBJ2-7; no reliable D call. The CDR3 has 11 residues. V lost 3 bases to trimming and J lost 3 bases, with 3 bases between them. CDR1 and CDR2 from the germline V gene are SGHAT and FQNNGV. Here the CDR3 DNA reads TGTGCCAGCAGCTTGGACTACGAGCAGTACTTC. This encodes CASSLDYEQYF.

The chain uses TRBV9 and TRBJ2-1, with a tentative D call TRBD2 (6 bases). This CDR3 has 15 amino acids. Trimming cost V 2 bases and J 6 bases, with 15 bases left between them. Germline CDR1 is SGDLS and CDR2 is YYNGEE. The CDR3 loop is CASSVTSMVSNEQFF. Written as DNA, the CDR3 is TGTGCCAGCAGCGTCACTAGCATGGTATCCAATGAGCAGTTCTTC.

This sequence joins TRBV6-1 and TRBJ1-4, with D perhaps matching TRBD1 (5 bases). This CDR3 contains 17 residues. Germline values: CDR1 MNHNS, CDR2 SASEGT. Trimming removed 1 base from V and 6 bases from J, with 18 bases in between. CDR3 residues: CASSEGLLAGVYEKLFF. CDR3 sequence (DNA): TGTGCCAGCAGTGAAGGGTTGCTGGCGGGGGTATATGAAAAACTGTTTTTT.